Listed here are 24 T cell receptor beta chains from one sample, sequenced in a study of identical twins. TCRdb redid the calling of the 5' RACE reads with MiXCR, one entry per CDR3 protein. The sample contains about 920,000 distinct CDR3 sequences, roughly an eighth of which appear only once. Another study also made use of these data, one on yellow fever vaccine responses in identical twins.

The sequenced sample was PBMCs. These receptors all stem from a woman younger than 35 in good health.

This clonotype was counted between two and nine times. This chain joins TRBV12-3 or TRBV12-4 and TRBJ1-5; 9 bases are a match to TRBD1. The CDR3 is 16 residues long. With V trimmed by 1 base and J by 3 bases, 4 bases remained unmatched. The CDR3 region is CASSLVGTGYNQPQHF. DNA for the CDR3: TGTGCCAGCAGTTTAGTCGGGACAGGGTACAATCAGCCCCAGCATTTT.

The CDR3 bases are TGTGCCAGCAGACTCACCGGAACAGGCCTGAATGAGCAGTTCTTC. This encodes CASRLTGTGLNEQFF. The rearrangement uses TRBV6-1 and TRBJ2-1, with a tentative D call TRBD1 (5 bases). The CDR3 is 15 residues long. Looked up from germline, CDR1 is MNHNS and CDR2 is SASEGT. V dropped 6 bases and J dropped 7 bases, with 19 bases sitting between them.

This chain connects TRBV4-2 to TRBJ2-2; D is unresolved. CDR1 LGHNA and CDR2 YNFKEQ come from the germline V gene. This CDR3 region has 16 residues. V shed 0 bases and J shed 0 bases, with 8 bases lying between them. The CDR3 loop is CASSQEGHSNTGELFF. The CDR3 DNA reads TGTGCCAGCAGCCAAGAAGGCCATTCGAACACCGGGGAGCTGTTTTTT.

This clonotype was seen a handful of times. The V and J genes are TRBV6-5 and TRBJ2-4, with TRBD1 identical over 9 bases. V lost 2 bases to trimming and J lost 8 bases; unmatched junction nucleotides: 4. The CDR3 extends over 14 amino acids. The germline V gene encodes CDR1 MNHEY and CDR2 SVGAGI. Written as DNA, the CDR3 is TGTGCCAGCAGTTACGGACAGGGGCTGGACATTCAGTACTTC. This codes for CASSYGQGLDIQYF.

This clonotype has more than one count but fewer than ten. The CDR3 here is CSAPGDLYGYTF. The CDR3 region has the DNA TGCAGTGCTCCTGGGGACCTCTATGGCTACACCTTC. This chain joins TRBV20-1 and TRBJ1-2; the D gene is possibly TRBD1 (5 bases). The germline CDR1 and CDR2 sequences are DFQATT and SNEGSKA (reference sequence). The CDR3 is 12 amino acids. Trimming took 5 bases from V and 4 from J, leaving 11 bases between them.

The sample holds a few counts of this clonotype. J is TRBJ2-4 and V is TRBV12-3 or TRBV12-4, with D perhaps matching TRBD2 (5 bases). The CDR3 has 16 amino acids. V was cut by 3 bases and J by 1 base, with 13 bases left in between. The CDR3 DNA reads TGTGCCAGCAGTTTGTCCGGGGAACTGGCCAAAAACATTCAGTACTTC. This codes for CASSLSGELAKNIQYF.

In this sample, this clonotype turned up many times. The chain uses TRBV5-1 and TRBJ1-1, with a weak D call TRBD1 (6 bases). CDR1 and CDR2 from the germline V gene are SGHRS and YFSETQ. V lost 4 bases, J lost 1 base, and 14 bases lay in between. The CDR3 is made up of 15 amino acids. Here the CDR3 reads CASSRDGQTNTEAFF. In DNA form, the CDR3 reads TGCGCCAGCAGCCGGGATGGACAGACGAACACTGAAGCTTTCTTT.

This clonotype has a count of ten or more. As DNA, the CDR3 is TGCGCCAGCAGCTTTAGCGGGGGGACGACAGATACGCAGTATTTT. It translates to CASSFSGGTTDTQYF. The chain employs TRBV5-1 and TRBJ2-3, with 10 bases matching TRBD2. Germline V lookup: CDR1 SGHRS, CDR2 YFSETQ. This CDR3 spans 15 amino acids. Unmatched junction bases numbered 3, after V lost 2 bases and J lost 3 bases.

The chain employs TRBV20-1 and TRBJ1-1; D ambiguous. With 4 bases removed from V and 5 bases from J, the gap between germline ends came to 14 bases. The CDR3 has 13 amino acids. Germline loops: CDR1 DFQATT, CDR2 SNEGSKA (reference sequence). CDR3 sequence (DNA): TGCAGTGCTATCCGGGAGTCTTGGACTGAAGCTTTCTTT. This sequence encodes CSAIRESWTEAFF.

V is TRBV5-1 and J is TRBJ2-1; 11 bases line up with TRBD2. The junction had 6 bases not matched to a gene; V was cut back by 3 bases and J by 7 bases. Germline V CDR1 and CDR2: SGHRS, YFSETQ. CDR3 length: 15 amino acids. CDR3 DNA sequence: TGCGCCAGCAGCTCCCCGGGACTAGCGGATAATGAGCAGTTCTTC. This encodes CASSSPGLADNEQFF.

The sample holds a few counts of this clonotype. The chain links TRBV28 to TRBJ2-3; 9 bases align to TRBD2. V shed 2 bases, J shed 5 bases, and the junction held 8 bases outside the gene matches. The CDR3 runs to 16 residues. Germline V gene lookup returns CDR1 MDHEN and CDR2 SYDVKM. DNA of the CDR3: TGTGCCAGCAGTTTAAAGGCTAGCGGGAAGAAAGATACGCAGTATTTT. It encodes CASSLKASGKKDTQYF.

This clonotype has only a few counts. The chain links TRBV5-1 to TRBJ2-1, with 11 bases fitting TRBD2. In germline, CDR1 is SGHRS, CDR2 YFSETQ. CDR3 length: 15 residues. With 4 bases clipped from V and 3 bases from J, the junction kept 3 bases outside the gene matches. The CDR3 DNA sequence: TGCGCCAGCAGCATACTAGCGGGGGACTACAATGAGCAGTTCTTC. Protein sequence: CASSILAGDYNEQFF.

The V and J genes are TRBV28 and TRBJ1-2; possible D gene TRBD1, 5 bases. The CDR3 spans 15 residues. Germline CDR1 MDHEN, CDR2 SYDVKM. V was pared by 6 bases and J by 4 bases, with 18 bases between. The CDR3 sequence: CASSSPPGQRYGYTF. The CDR3, as DNA: TGTGCCAGCAGCTCCCCCCCTGGACAACGCTATGGCTACACCTTC.

This clonotype was detected a few times. The chain links TRBV4-1 to TRBJ2-3; the D gene could be TRBD1 or TRBD2 (5 bases each). The CDR3 runs to 17 residues. With 1 base removed from V and 4 bases from J, the gap between germline ends came to 18 bases. Germline CDR1 and CDR2: MGHRA and YSYEKL. The CDR3 protein is CASSQAGALGNADTQYF. CDR3 bases: TGCGCCAGCAGCCAAGCCGGGGCACTCGGAAACGCAGATACGCAGTATTTT.

There are a few counts of this clonotype. CDR3 residues: CASSPHLGGNEQFF. For the CDR3, the DNA is TGTGCCAGCAGTCCCCATTTAGGGGGGAATGAGCAGTTCTTC. The chain has TRBV2 and TRBJ2-1; either TRBD1 or TRBD2 may fit D (6 bases each). From germline, CDR1 is SNHLY and CDR2 FYNNEI. The CDR3 spans 14 residues. V lost 5 bases, J lost 7 bases, and 15 bases lay in between.

V gene TRBV28 combines with J gene TRBJ2-5; TRBD1 matches 9 bases. This CDR3 is 16 amino acids long. From germline, CDR1 is MDHEN and CDR2 SYDVKM. V trimming: 5 bases; J trimming: 3 bases; junction bases outside the gene matches: 10. The CDR3 loop reads CASSQWLTGGKETQYF. Here the CDR3 DNA reads TGTGCCAGCAGTCAGTGGTTGACAGGGGGGAAAGAGACCCAGTACTTC.

The rearrangement links TRBV7-9 to TRBJ2-7, with TRBD2 as a possible D gene (6 bases). This CDR3 comprises 12 residues. The germline V gene encodes CDR1 SEHNR and CDR2 FQNEAQ (reference sequence). The V and J ends lost 1 base and 10 bases respectively, with 11 bases between them. The CDR3 protein is CASSLGDGGQYV. DNA for the CDR3: TGTGCCAGCAGCTTAGGGGACGGGGGACAGTACGTC.

This clonotype has ten or more counts. The V gene is TRBV5-1, the J gene TRBJ1-1, with D unresolved. V dropped 0 bases and J dropped 2 bases, with 5 bases sitting between them. CDR1 SGHRS and CDR2 YFSETQ come from the germline V gene. The length of the CDR3 is 13 residues. CDR3 protein: CASSLAFNTEAFF. CDR3 in DNA: TGCGCCAGCAGCTTGGCCTTTAACACTGAAGCTTTCTTT.

The J gene is TRBJ2-1, the V gene TRBV10-1; 13 positions agree with TRBD2. V shed 5 bases, J shed 8 bases, and the junction held 6 bases outside the gene matches. The CDR3 has 15 residues. Germline V gives CDR1 WNHNN, CDR2 SYGVQD (reference sequence). CDR3 DNA: TGCGCCAGCAGTTCCCGGACTAGCGGGAGAGATGAGCAGTTCTTC. It is translated as CASSSRTSGRDEQFF.

This clonotype turned up a few times. This sequence joins TRBV4-1 and TRBJ2-1; D unresolved. CDR1 is MGHRA, CDR2 YSYEKL, per germline. CDR3 length: 16 amino acids. The V end lost 0 bases, the J end lost 0 bases, and 9 bases lay between the germline ends. This CDR3 is CASSQESASSYNEQFF. The CDR3 DNA sequence: TGCGCCAGCAGCCAAGAGTCGGCCAGCTCCTACAATGAGCAGTTCTTC.

This clonotype occurred a few times. The gene calls are TRBV19 and TRBJ2-2, with D possibly being TRBD2 (6 bases). V dropped 6 bases and J dropped 2 bases, with 13 bases sitting between them. The CDR3 runs to 15 residues. CDR1 and CDR2 (germline): LNHDA, SQIVND (reference sequence). Here the CDR3 reads CASRLVAVNTGELFF. In nucleotides, the CDR3 is TGTGCCAGTAGATTGGTAGCGGTTAACACCGGGGAGCTGTTTTTT.

This clonotype was detected ten times or more. At one end the junction does not follow the germline gene, possibly because of a read error. The chain uses TRBV10-3 and TRBJ2-7, with TRBD1 identical over 7 bases. The CDR3 contains 14 residues. Germline V gene sequence: CDR1 ENHRY, CDR2 SYGVKD. The CDR3 here is CAISAETGTYQQYF. For the CDR3, the DNA is TGTGCCATCAGTGCAGAGACAGGGACCTACCAGCAGTACTTC.

The chain couples TRBV19 to TRBJ2-2; no reliable D call. V lost 11 bases to trimming and J lost 1 base, with 8 bases between them. This CDR3 is 12 amino acids long. Per germline, CDR1 LNHDA and CDR2 SQIVND (reference sequence). CDR3 bases: TGTGCCTCCCACTTGAACACCGGGGAGCTGTTTTTT. Translated, it gives CASHLNTGELFF.

In this sample, this clonotype turned up a few times. The V call is TRBV5-1, the J call TRBJ2-3; a weak D match, TRBD1 (6 bases). V dropped 4 bases and J dropped 0 bases, with 15 bases sitting between them. Looked up from germline, CDR1 is SGHRS and CDR2 is YFSETQ. CDR3 length: 16 amino acids. The CDR3 DNA reads as TGCGCCAGCAGCACCAGGACAGAGTATAGCACAGATACGCAGTATTTT. It translates to CASSTRTEYSTDTQYF.